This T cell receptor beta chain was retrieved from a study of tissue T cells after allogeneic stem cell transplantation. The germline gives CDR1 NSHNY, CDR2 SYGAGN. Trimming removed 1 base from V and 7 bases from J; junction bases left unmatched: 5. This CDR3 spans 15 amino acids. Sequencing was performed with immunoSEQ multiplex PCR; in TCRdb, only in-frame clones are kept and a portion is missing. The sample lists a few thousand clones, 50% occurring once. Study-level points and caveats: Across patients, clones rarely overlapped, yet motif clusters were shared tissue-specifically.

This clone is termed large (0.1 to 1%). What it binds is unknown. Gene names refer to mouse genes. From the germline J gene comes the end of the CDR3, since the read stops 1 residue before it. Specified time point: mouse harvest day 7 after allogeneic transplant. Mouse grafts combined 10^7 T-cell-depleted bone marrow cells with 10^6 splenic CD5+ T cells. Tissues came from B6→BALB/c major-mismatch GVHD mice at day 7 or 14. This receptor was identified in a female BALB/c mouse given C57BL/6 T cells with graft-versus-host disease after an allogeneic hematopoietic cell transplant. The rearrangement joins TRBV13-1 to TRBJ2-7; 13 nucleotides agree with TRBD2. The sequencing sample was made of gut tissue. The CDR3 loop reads CASSDPGLGGQEQYF. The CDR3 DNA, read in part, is TGTGCCAGCAGTGATCCCGGACTGGGGGGGCAGGAACAGTAC.